This TCR beta chain is drawn from a study of tumor-infiltrating lymphocytes in primary liver carcinoma. Study-level information: Aged between 30 and 69 years, the patients were men and women.

A primer matching the constant region was used to make TCR beta cDNA from approximately 500 ng of total RNA. Amplification in three nested multiplex PCR rounds with slightly modified ARM-PCR gave rise to TCR beta libraries. TCRdb re-derived calls from the multiplex PCR reads in MiXCR, one entry per CDR3 protein. Counted here are about 320,000 distinct CDR3 sequences, approximately 54% occurring once; the ten biggest clones make up over 15%. Researchers drew blood RNA from unsorted whole blood and extracted germline DNA as well. The sample holds a few counts of this clonotype. The sequence came from a woman aged 25 to 39 with primary liver carcinoma and hepatitis B virus infection. The sequenced sample consisted of peripheral blood.

CDR3 protein: CASSWGSCNQPQHF. DNA of the CDR3: TGTGCCAGCAGTTGGGGGAGTTGCAATCAGCCCCAGCATTTT. The rearrangement joins TRBV12-3 or TRBV12-4 to TRBJ1-5; a possible D gene is TRBD1 (5 bases). With 4 bases removed from V and 2 bases from J, the gap between germline ends came to 9 bases. This CDR3 is 14 amino acids long.